The 25 T cell receptor beta chains below were found in one sample sequenced in a study of blood T cell repertoires in COVID-19. Profiled with immunoSEQ multiplex PCR; TCRdb holds only in-frame clones, not every one. The sample yields 250,000 or so clones, roughly nine tenths seen once. The material sequenced was peripheral blood. The receptors come from a man aged 60 to 75 with acute or convalescent COVID-19.

The chain carries TRBV27 and TRBJ2-3, with 10 bases matching TRBD1. The CDR3 consists of 18 residues. CDR1 MNHEY and CDR2 SMNVEV come from the germline V gene (reference sequence). Germline trimming cut 4 bases from V and 4 bases from J; bases unmatched to any gene: 14. CDR3 nucleotide sequence: TGTGCCAGCAGTTACGCAACCCGACAGGGGGCATACGCAGATACGCAGTATTTT. This translates into CASSYATRQGAYADTQYF.

This clone was detected once. This chain joins TRBV7-2 and TRBJ1-5, with 10 bases identical to TRBD1. The CDR3 spans 15 residues. Trimming cost V 3 bases and J 5 bases; bases outside gene matches: 4. The germline gives CDR1 SGHTA, CDR2 FQGNSA. The CDR3 loop reads CASSFTGQGDQPQHF. The DNA for the CDR3 is TGTGCCAGCAGCTTCACTGGACAGGGGGATCAGCCCCAGCATTTT.

The genes are TRBV4-1 and TRBJ1-2, with D perhaps matching TRBD1 (5 bases). V lost 0 bases to trimming and J lost 4 bases, with 9 bases between them. Germline V lookup: CDR1 MGHRA, CDR2 YSYEKL. This CDR3 region has 14 residues. The CDR3 nucleotides are TGCGCCAGCAGCCAAGATGGGACTTCCTATGGCTACACCTTC. This translates into CASSQDGTSYGYTF.

This clone was picked up a small number of times. V and J are TRBV27 and TRBJ2-5; TRBD2 aligns across 10 bases. V gave up 4 bases and J gave up 3 bases; unmatched junction bases: 2. The CDR3 contains 14 residues. Looked up from germline, CDR1 is MNHEY and CDR2 is SMNVEV (reference sequence). CDR3 in amino acids: CASSSLAGEETQYF. The CDR3 region has the DNA TGTGCCAGCAGTTCGCTAGCGGGAGAAGAGACCCAGTACTTC.

The rearrangement joins TRBV5-1 to TRBJ1-2; 7 positions agree with TRBD1. In germline, CDR1 is SGHRS, CDR2 YFSETQ. This CDR3 has 15 amino acids. V lost 1 base and J lost 4; bases outside the gene matches: 7. CDR3 protein: CASSLSWDSLYGYTF. CDR3 coding DNA: TGCGCCAGCAGCTTGAGTTGGGACAGCCTCTATGGCTACACCTTC.

This chain connects TRBV29-1 to TRBJ2-1; possibly TRBD2 for D (6 bases). Germline CDR1 is SQVTM and CDR2 is ANQGSEA. The CDR3 is 14 residues long. Trimming pared 3 bases from V and 6 bases from J, leaving 15 bases between. The CDR3 DNA reads TGCAGCGTTGATAAAGCTAGCGCCCGCAATGAGCAGTTCTTC. Encoded protein: CSVDKASARNEQFF.

The rearrangement links TRBV6-6 to TRBJ2-5, with a tentative D call TRBD2 (6 bases). This CDR3 comprises 16 residues. V lost 2 bases to trimming and J lost 1 base, with 14 bases between them. CDR1 is MNHNY and CDR2 is SVGAGI in the germline V gene (reference sequence). The CDR3 DNA sequence: TGTGCCAGCAGTTACGGGGTAGCGGAGATCCAAGAGACCCAGTACTTC. Translated, it gives CASSYGVAEIQETQYF.

The rearrangement joins TRBV5-8 to TRBJ2-7; TRBD1 aligns across 9 bases. From germline, CDR1 is SGHTS and CDR2 YDEGEE. This CDR3 is built from 15 residues. The J segment lost 5 bases and the V segment lost 1 base, leaving 7 bases of the junction unmatched. The CDR3: CASSLLLGQGHEQYF. CDR3 DNA sequence: TGTGCCAGCAGCTTGTTATTGGGACAGGGCCACGAGCAGTACTTC.

The sample holds one count of this clone. The chain uses TRBV12-3 or TRBV12-4 and TRBJ2-3, with TRBD2 identical over 8 bases. This CDR3 comprises 12 residues. V lost 5 bases, J lost 12 bases, and 7 bases stayed unmatched. The CDR3 DNA is TGTGCCAGCAGTCCACGGACTAGCCTCCAGTATTTT. Translation gives CASSPRTSLQYF.

The count of this clone is one. The chain employs TRBV28 and TRBJ2-1, with D possibly matching TRBD2 (6 bases). This CDR3 region has 15 residues. V lost 7 bases and J lost 0, with 13 bases in between. CDR1 MDHEN and CDR2 SYDVKM come from the germline V gene. CDR3 sequence reads: CASTVGGYSYNEQFF. The CDR3, as DNA: TGTGCCAGCACCGTTGGAGGGTACTCCTACAATGAGCAGTTCTTC.

The J gene is TRBJ1-1, the V gene TRBV11-3, with D unresolved. The CDR3 sequence is 14 residues long. V lost 3 bases, J lost 2 bases, and 10 bases lay in between. Germline values: CDR1 SGHNT, CDR2 YENEEA. The CDR3 protein is CASSFGQSNTEAFF. The CDR3 DNA follows: TGTGCCAGCAGCTTTGGGCAGAGTAACACTGAAGCTTTCTTT.

The rearrangement links TRBV30 to TRBJ1-5; 9 nucleotides line up with TRBD1. The germline V gene encodes CDR1 GTSNPN and CDR2 SVGIG (reference sequence). The CDR3 length is 16 residues. With 1 base clipped from V and 7 bases from J, the junction kept 11 bases outside the gene matches. The chain's CDR3 is CAWSGKGGQGGQPQHF. In nucleotides, the CDR3 is TGTGCCTGGAGTGGGAAAGGGGGACAGGGAGGCCAGCCCCAGCATTTT.

V is TRBV19 and J is TRBJ1-1; 10 bases map to TRBD1. CDR3 length: 14 residues. The junction had 5 bases not matched to a gene; V was cut back by 6 bases and J by 4 bases. The germline CDR1 and CDR2 sequences are LNHDA and SQIVND (reference sequence). CDR3 nucleotide sequence: TGTGCCAGTAGCGAGGACAGGGGGGTCACTGAAGCTTTCTTT. Protein product: CASSEDRGVTEAFF.

V usage is TRBV28 and J usage is TRBJ1-5, with 7 nucleotides matching TRBD1. The trim removed 3 bases at V and 6 bases at J, leaving 8 bases unmatched. This CDR3 is 15 amino acids long. Germline V lookup: CDR1 MDHEN, CDR2 SYDVKM. CDR3 amino acids: CASSLQGGISQPQHF. The CDR3 nucleotides read TGTGCCAGCAGTTTGCAGGGGGGTATTAGTCAGCCCCAGCATTTT.

This chain links TRBV6-2 or TRBV6-3 with TRBJ2-1, with D maybe TRBD2 (6 bases). Deletions cut 2 bases from V and 4 bases from J, with 15 bases between. Germline lookup yields CDR1 MNHEY and CDR2 SVGEGT. The CDR3 sequence is 16 residues long. CDR3 nucleotides: TGTGCCAGCAGTTACCCGACTAGACTGCAGTACAATGAGCAGTTCTTC. This gives the protein CASSYPTRLQYNEQFF.

The J gene is TRBJ2-7, the V gene TRBV19; a possible D gene is TRBD1 (6 bases). Germline CDR1 and CDR2: LNHDA and SQIVND (reference sequence). Trimming pared 3 bases from V and 5 bases from J, leaving 11 bases between. The CDR3 has 13 amino acids. This chain's CDR3 is CASSIQGKNEQYF. CDR3 nucleotides: TGTGCCAGTAGTATCCAGGGGAAGAACGAGCAGTACTTC.

CDR3 in amino acids: CASSIAGGSNQPQHF. In nucleotides, the CDR3 is TGTGCCAGCAGCATAGCAGGGGGTAGCAATCAGCCCCAGCATTTT. The rearrangement links TRBV9 to TRBJ1-5; 7 bases map to TRBD1. The CDR3 length is 15 residues. Trimming removed 4 bases from V and 0 bases from J; junction bases left unmatched: 4. Germline CDR1 is SGDLS and CDR2 is YYNGEE.

V and J are TRBV3-1 (or the pseudogene TRBV3-2) and TRBJ1-2; D gene ambiguous. CDR1 is LGHDT, CDR2 YNNKEL, per germline (reference sequence). V gave up 4 bases and J gave up 4 bases, with 13 bases separating them. This CDR3 comprises 14 residues. The CDR3 sequence is CASSPSVVSYGYTF. DNA of the CDR3: TGTGCCAGCAGCCCATCCGTCGTTAGCTATGGCTACACCTTC.

This chain links TRBV6-5 with TRBJ1-1; D gene uncertain. The V gene lost 5 bases and the J gene lost 6 bases, with 13 bases spanning the gap. CDR3 length: 13 residues. Per germline, CDR1 MNHEY and CDR2 SVGAGI. DNA for the CDR3: TGTGCCAGCAGTCCCCCAGGCGGGGCTGAAGCTTTCTTT. Residues: CASSPPGGAEAFF.

This chain joins TRBV19 and TRBJ2-3; the match to TRBD2 covers 11 bases. Per germline, CDR1 LNHDA and CDR2 SQIVND (reference sequence). With 2 bases clipped from V and 11 bases from J, the junction kept 3 bases outside the gene matches. The CDR3 loop spans 13 amino acids. This CDR3 is CASSILGTSGQYF. CDR3 DNA: TGTGCCAGTAGTATACTCGGGACTAGCGGGCAGTATTTT.

The rearrangement joins TRBV6-2 or TRBV6-3 to TRBJ1-5; 7 bases map to TRBD1. V shed 2 bases, J shed 6 bases, and the junction held 10 bases outside the gene matches. The germline gives CDR1 MNHEY, CDR2 SVGEGT. This CDR3 is 16 amino acids long. CDR3 bases: TGTGCCAGCAGTTACCACGCCGGGACAGTTGGTCAGCCCCAGCATTTT. Translation gives CASSYHAGTVGQPQHF.

In DNA form, the CDR3 reads TGTGCCAGCAGCGCAAGACCCGGGACAGCCTCTGAAGCTTTCTTT. Translation: CASSARPGTASEAFF. The chain has TRBV7-2 and TRBJ1-1; 7 bases are a match to TRBD1. Looked up from germline, CDR1 is SGHTA and CDR2 is FQGNSA. V shed 5 bases and J 6 bases; nucleotides not matched to a gene: 12. This CDR3 contains 15 residues.

The chain recombines TRBV19 with TRBJ1-3; D is uncertain. This CDR3 is 16 amino acids long. The germline CDR1 and CDR2 sequences are LNHDA and SQIVND (reference sequence). The ends were cut back, 3 bases at V and 0 bases at J, with 12 bases in the middle. CDR3 nucleotide sequence: TGTGCCAGTAGTATTGAGAGGAAAACCTCTGGAAACACCATATATTTT. It encodes CASSIERKTSGNTIYF.

This clone was counted between two and nine times. The chain uses TRBV7-2 and TRBJ1-3, with TRBD1 as a possible D gene (6 bases). Germline V gene data show CDR1 as SGHTA and CDR2 as FQGNSA. V lost 1 base to trimming and J lost 0 bases, with 10 bases between them. The CDR3 runs 16 residues. The CDR3 region has the DNA TGTGCCAGCAGCTTAGACGGACAGTCCTCTGGAAACACCATATATTTT. Amino acids: CASSLDGQSSGNTIYF.

The chain uses TRBV5-1 and TRBJ1-1, with D tentatively TRBD1 (6 bases). V lost 4 bases and J 5 bases, leaving 18 bases between the germline ends. The CDR3 is 15 amino acids. The germline CDR1 and CDR2 sequences are SGHRS and YFSETQ. The CDR3 loop reads CASSLRSGEGTEAFF. CDR3 nucleotide sequence: TGCGCCAGCAGCCTGAGATCAGGGGAGGGGACTGAAGCTTTCTTT.